The 13 T cell receptor beta chains below all came from one sample that was sequenced in a study of shared clonotypes between healthy human individuals (dated by TCRdb to about 2020). Library prep was done by the immunoSEQ multiplex PCR assay. TCRdb took this table from immuneACCESS and kept in-frame rearrangements with V and J called. Such tables lack part of the clones; where checked against another copy, unresolved V genes explain under half of the gap, and the rest is unexplained. Across this sample there are roughly 170,000 clones, with approximately 61% seen only once. The top ten clones comprise about 10% of the sample. Sample: memory CD4+ T cells sorted from blood. The cell subset or site label here, explained by the study, means: CD45RA-negative fraction. Receptor source: a man aged 30 to 39 in good health.

The V gene is TRBV7-9, the J gene TRBJ2-7; tentative D call: TRBD2 (6 bases). Germline loops: CDR1 SEHNR, CDR2 FQNEAQ (reference sequence). With 5 bases removed from V and 2 bases from J, the gap between germline ends came to 16 bases. The CDR3 consists of 15 residues. Here the CDR3 reads CASSNPAGTTYEQYF. For the CDR3, the DNA is TGTGCCAGCAGCAACCCCGCGGGGACCACCTACGAGCAGTACTTC.

The chain combines TRBV6-1 with TRBJ2-7, with D hard to call. V lost 0 bases to trimming and J lost 2 bases, with 5 bases between them. This CDR3 contains 13 residues. Germline CDR1 is MNHNS and CDR2 is SASEGT. CDR3 in amino acids: CASSEARTYEQYF. The CDR3 region has the DNA TGTGCCAGCAGTGAAGCCCGAACCTACGAGCAGTACTTC.

This clone was recorded many times. The gene calls are TRBV7-3 and TRBJ1-2; D possibly corresponds to TRBD1 (6 bases). This CDR3 is 15 amino acids long. V was clipped by 6 bases and J by 4 bases, with 18 bases between them. Germline V gene data show CDR1 as SGHTA and CDR2 as FQGTGA. In DNA, the CDR3 is TGTGCCAGCAGTCCCCAACAGGGCACCAGCTATGGCTACACCTTC. Its translation: CASSPQQGTSYGYTF.

The rearrangement uses TRBV14 and TRBJ2-1; 9 positions agree with TRBD2. Per germline, CDR1 SGHDN and CDR2 FVKESK. The V and J ends lost 4 bases and 13 bases, in that order; junction bases with no gene match: 8. The CDR3 is made up of 13 amino acids. This chain's CDR3 is CASSPRISGRQFF. The CDR3 coding sequence is TGTGCCAGCAGCCCCCGTATTAGCGGGAGACAGTTCTTC.

Of note for this clone: The sample holds other DNA sequences that translate to the same CDR3. This chain joins TRBV7-9 and TRBJ1-4, with 8 nucleotides matching TRBD1. This CDR3 has 15 residues. Trimming cost V 5 bases and J 5 bases; bases outside gene matches: 7. From germline, CDR1 is SEHNR and CDR2 FQNEAQ (reference sequence). The DNA of the CDR3 is TGTGCCAGCAGCCCACAGGGGGGCGAGAATGAAAAACTGTTTTTT. Translation: CASSPQGGENEKLFF.

The chain employs TRBV19 and TRBJ1-2, with unresolved D. This CDR3 region has 14 residues. Germline assignment: CDR1 LNHDA and CDR2 SQIVND (reference sequence). The V gene lost 5 bases and the J gene lost 6 bases, with 16 bases spanning the gap. CDR3 loop: CASSVYSARDGYTF. CDR3 in DNA: TGTGCCAGTAGTGTATACTCTGCACGGGATGGCTACACCTTC.

The rearrangement joins TRBV5-5 to TRBJ2-5; 9 positions match TRBD1. There are 15 residues in the CDR3. With 2 bases clipped from V and 2 bases from J, the junction kept 4 bases outside the gene matches. CDR1 and CDR2 from the germline V gene are SGHKS and YYEKEE (reference sequence). Here the CDR3 reads CASSLGGQGQETQYF. The CDR3 nucleotides are TGTGCCAGCAGCTTAGGGGGACAGGGACAAGAGACCCAGTACTTC. Full variable domain (missing parts from reference TRBV5-5 and TRBJ2-5): DAGVTQSPTHLIKTRGQQVTLRCSPISGHKSVSWYQQVLGQGPQFIFQYYEKEERGRGNFPDRFSARQFPNYSSELNVNALLLGDSALYLCASSLGGQGQETQYFGPGTRLLVL.

This clone is a singleton in its sample. The CDR3 nucleotides read TGTGCCAGCAGTGAAGCATTCGGCGAGCAGTACTTC. Protein product: CASSEAFGEQYF. The chain recombines TRBV28 with TRBJ2-7; D unresolved. Germline CDR1 and CDR2: MDHEN and SYDVKM. V lost 5 bases, J lost 6 bases, and 11 bases lay in between. This CDR3 comprises 12 residues.

The rearrangement links TRBV25-1 to TRBJ1-5, with D possibly being TRBD1 (5 bases). V was cut by 6 bases and J by 7 bases, with 13 bases left in between. CDR1 and CDR2 from the germline V gene are MGHDK and SYGVNS. This CDR3 contains 13 residues. CDR3 region: CASSHSGLQPQHF. In nucleotides, the CDR3 is TGTGCCAGCAGCCATTCAGGGTTGCAGCCCCAGCATTTT.

The V call is TRBV28, the J call TRBJ1-5, with 7 positions matching TRBD1. From germline, CDR1 is MDHEN and CDR2 SYDVKM. V lost 6 bases and J lost 0; bases outside the gene matches: 5. The CDR3 is made up of 15 amino acids. CDR3 amino acids: CASRLQGYSNQPQHF. The CDR3, as DNA: TGTGCCAGCAGATTACAGGGGTATAGCAATCAGCCCCAGCATTTT.

The chain employs TRBV30 and TRBJ2-1; 7 bases match TRBD2. CDR3 length: 15 amino acids. From germline, CDR1 is GTSNPN and CDR2 SVGIG (reference sequence). The trim removed 5 bases at V and 6 bases at J, leaving 13 bases unmatched. In DNA form, the CDR3 reads TGTGCCTGGGGAGGACGAATAAGGGAGGGCAATGAGCAGTTCTTC. Its translation is CAWGGRIREGNEQFF.

This clone occurred a few times. V is TRBV7-3 and J is TRBJ2-7, with 7 bases that match TRBD1. With V trimmed by 4 bases and J by 4 bases, 10 bases remained unmatched. Germline CDR1 SGHTA, CDR2 FQGTGA. This CDR3 is 15 amino acids long. This CDR3 reads CASSSYPGQPYEQYF. The CDR3 coding sequence is TGTGCCAGCAGCTCGTACCCGGGACAGCCGTACGAGCAGTACTTC.

The CDR3 reads CASSIPGTGMYEQYF. The CDR3 DNA reads TGTGCCAGCAGCATCCCGGGGACAGGGATGTACGAGCAGTACTTC. This rearrangement joins TRBV2 to TRBJ2-7; 9 nucleotides line up with TRBD1. CDR1 is SNHLY, CDR2 FYNNEI, per germline. The CDR3 contains 15 residues. Germline trimming cut 6 bases from V and 4 bases from J; bases unmatched to any gene: 10.